This T cell receptor beta chain was found in a study of T-cell memory formation after mild COVID-19. At the level of the study: Clustering of TCRs was largely donor specific.

This clonotype was picked up a small number of times. Researchers used 5'RACE with constant-segment primers to make TCR alpha and TCR beta cDNA libraries that carry sample barcodes and UMIs. TCRdb independently ran MiXCR on the 5' RACE reads; one entry per CDR3 protein. The sample contains 400,000 or so distinct CDR3 sequences, about 20% of which appear only once. V was trimmed by 3 bases and J by 8 bases, leaving 12 bases between them. CDR1 is WSHSY and CDR2 is SAAADI in the germline V gene. The CDR3 runs to 13 residues. The receptor's source is an adult woman who had mild COVID-19 (a few samples of this study predate the infection). Cell type and time point are not known. Material for sequencing was PBMCs or a T cell subset sorted from them (not recorded which). The V call is TRBV10-2, the J call TRBJ2-3; D may correspond to TRBD1 or TRBD2 (5 bases each). The CDR3 DNA follows: TGCGCCAGCAGTGACTTGGGACGGACTACGCAGTATTTT. This codes for CASSDLGRTTQYF.